These T cell receptor beta chains were read from a single sample in a study of blood T cell repertoires in COVID-19. The assay was immunoSEQ multiplex PCR, and TCRdb's table has in-frame clones only and misses some. The table has some 140,000 clones, about 89% seen once. The source material was peripheral blood. All receptors come from a man aged 45 to 65 with acute or convalescent COVID-19. CDR3s include the opening cysteine and the closing phenylalanine or tryptophan. The D gene is left open where the match is weak. Size tells how often a clone was seen (once, few, many) or the class of an expanded clone, and some rows leave it out.

j_gene,abundance,d_gene,v_gene,CDR3aa,CDR3nt
TRBJ2-1,.,TRBD2,TRBV7-9,CASSPQAGAWNEQFF,TGTGCCAGCAGTCCCCAAGCGGGAGCGTGGAATGAGCAGTTCTTC
TRBJ2-7,.,TRBD1,TRBV4-2,CASSQGQGRHEQYF,TGTGCCAGCAGCCAGGGACAGGGTCGCCACGAGCAGTACTTC
TRBJ1-1,.,TRBD1,TRBV27,CASSLRQGAGDTEAFF,TGTGCCAGCAGTTTACGACAGGGGGCGGGGGACACTGAAGCTTTCTTT
TRBJ1-3,once,.,TRBV19,CASSQTDGTIYF,TGTGCCAGTAGCCAGACAGATGGCACCATATATTTT
TRBJ1-3,.,.,TRBV21-1,CASSKAAGVLRLSGNTIYF,TGTGCCAGCAGCAAAGCGGCAGGGGTATTAAGGCTCTCTGGAAACACCATATATTTT
TRBJ2-5,.,TRBD1,TRBV19,CASEDRGRETQYF,TGTGCCAGTGAGGACAGGGGAAGAGAGACCCAGTACTTC
TRBJ2-1,.,.,TRBV19,CASSVPGNEQFF,TGTGCCAGTAGTGTACCGGGTAATGAGCAGTTCTTC
TRBJ2-1,few,TRBD2,TRBV5-6,CASSSWTSGGPFLDEQFF,TGTGCCAGCAGCTCCTGGACTAGCGGGGGGCCATTCTTGGATGAGCAGTTCTTC
TRBJ1-3,.,.,TRBV5-1,CASRRDNSGNTIYF,TGCGCCAGTCGTCGGGACAACTCTGGAAACACCATATATTTT
TRBJ1-2,.,TRBD1,TRBV29-1,CSVGPGAGGSYGYTF,TGCAGCGTTGGCCCGGGGGCAGGGGGGTCCTATGGCTACACCTTC
TRBJ1-3,.,.,TRBV19,CASSPTRRGGGNTIYF,TGTGCCAGTAGTCCGACGCGCAGGGGCGGTGGAAACACCATATATTTT
TRBJ2-1,.,.,TRBV7-2,CASSLAGTYNEQFF,TGTGCCAGCAGCTTAGCGGGGACTTACAATGAGCAGTTCTTC
TRBJ2-7,few,TRBD1,TRBV5-1,CASSLADRVGNEQYF,TGCGCCAGCAGCTTGGCGGACAGGGTCGGGAACGAGCAGTACTTC
TRBJ2-3,.,.,TRBV3-1/TRBV3-2,CASSRNRGTGPRGDTQYF,TGTGCCAGCAGCCGAAACCGAGGTACGGGCCCTCGGGGAGATACGCAGTATTTT
TRBJ2-2,.,.,TRBV7-9,CASSPPRGDSNTGELFF,TGTGCCAGCAGCCCCCCCCGAGGGGACTCGAACACCGGGGAGCTGTTTTTT
TRBJ1-3,.,.,TRBV11-2,CASSLASGTSGNTIYF,TGTGCCAGCAGCTTAGCATCAGGTACTTCTGGAAACACCATATATTTT
TRBJ2-1,.,.,TRBV6-1,CASSEGTAYNEQFF,TGTGCCAGCAGTGAAGGGACAGCTTACAATGAGCAGTTCTTC